This TCR beta chain was observed in a study of cytomegalovirus exposure and HLA in healthy donors. The study, taken as a whole, reports: TCR beta V- and J-gene trimming, according to a later analysis, was linked to a missense DCLRE1C variant.

This clone has only a few counts. Its target is not known. The ends were cut back, 7 bases at V and 7 bases at J, with 14 bases in the middle. Germline V gene lookup returns CDR1 SNHLY and CDR2 FYNNEI. The CDR3 sequence is 13 residues long. This PCR relied on a set of 60 Vbeta primers and 13 Jbeta primers. TCRdb keeps only in-frame clones here, not all; method: immunoSEQ multiplex PCR. Counted here are 60,000 to 85,000 clones, 60% to 85% occurring once; the ten biggest clones make up 1.6%. The receptor was derived from a man between 35 and 55 years old in good health and CMV-seronegative. The sequencing input was PBMCs. The chain is built from TRBV2 and TRBJ2-1; a possible D gene is TRBD2 (5 bases). The CDR3 DNA reads TGTGCCAGCACAAGGGCCCGGGGTAATGAGCAGTTCTTC. Encoded protein: CASTRARGNEQFF. Complete variable domain (other parts from reference TRBV2 and TRBJ2-1): EPEVTQTPSHQVTQMGQEVILRCVPISNHLYFYWYRQILGQKVEFLVSFYNNEISEKSEIFDDQFSVERPDGSNFTLKIRSTKLEDSAMYFCASTRARGNEQFFGPGTRLTVL.